Presented here are 5 T cell receptor beta chains from one specimen sequenced in a study of blood T cell repertoires in COVID-19. Profiling relied on immunoSEQ multiplex PCR, and the TCRdb table lists in-frame clones only, not all of them. Of over 80,000 clones listed, about 89% were seen once; the top ten hold approximately 10%. The sequenced material came from peripheral blood. The source of these receptors is a man in his fifties or sixties with acute or convalescent COVID-19.

The chain employs TRBV27 and TRBJ2-1, with D possibly matching TRBD2 (5 bases). The CDR3 has 11 amino acids. Germline V gene lookup returns CDR1 MNHEY and CDR2 SMNVEV (reference sequence). V was shortened by 3 bases and J by 15 bases, with 12 bases between the two germline ends. The CDR3 is CASSLGLAWFF. The CDR3 DNA follows: TGTGCCAGCAGTTTGGGTCTAGCATGGTTCTTC.

This clone was seen a handful of times. The chain joins TRBV9 to TRBJ2-1; 9 positions agree with TRBD2. Germline CDR1 and CDR2: SGDLS and YYNGEE. The CDR3 runs to 14 residues. The V segment lost 2 bases and the J segment 5 bases; nucleotides outside the gene matches: 2. CDR3 sequence (DNA): TGTGCCAGCAGCGTCATAGCGGGGGACAATGAGCAGTTCTTC. Translation: CASSVIAGDNEQFF.

The V and J genes are TRBV5-4 and TRBJ2-5; D is perhaps TRBD2 (6 bases). The germline V and J ends were trimmed by 0 bases and 5 bases, with 14 bases remaining between them. The V gene's germline CDR1 is SGHNT and CDR2 YYREEE (reference sequence). CDR3 length equals 15 residues. The CDR3: CASSLEGSRGETQYF. CDR3 DNA sequence: TGTGCCAGCAGCTTGGAGGGCTCCCGGGGGGAGACCCAGTACTTC.

The rearrangement joins TRBV6-1 to TRBJ1-4; 9 nucleotides align to TRBD1. The germline V gene encodes CDR1 MNHNS and CDR2 SASEGT. This CDR3 is built from 15 residues. V was clipped by 3 bases and J by 10 bases; unmatched bases: 9. The CDR3: CASSDRGTGHRKLFF. Here the CDR3 DNA reads TGTGCCAGCAGTGATCGGGGGACAGGGCATCGAAAACTGTTTTTT.

The V call is TRBV4-1, the J call TRBJ1-4; 9 bases match TRBD1. The CDR3 spans 13 residues. V shed 5 bases and J 7 bases; nucleotides not matched to a gene: 2. Germline V gives CDR1 MGHRA, CDR2 YSYEKL. CDR3 in DNA: TGCGCCAGCAGCGGGACAGGGTTTGAAAAACTGTTTTTT. Translation: CASSGTGFEKLFF.